This passage covers 9 T cell receptor beta chains from one sample sequenced in a study of T cells after posttransplantation cyclophosphamide. Repertoires were generated with immunoSEQ multiplex PCR, while TCRdb's copy carries only in-frame clones and drops some. Counted here are 9,500 to 15,000 clones, 80% to 85% occurring once; the ten biggest clones make up around 3.8%. Sampled 1 year posttransplant, controls received myeloablative marrow transplants, methotrexate and a calcineurin inhibitor. Source: PBMCs, taken 367 days after allogeneic stem cell transplant with calcineurin inhibitor and methotrexate. The receptors derive from a male patient aged 25-45 years who received an allogeneic stem cell transplant from an unrelated donor, was CMV-positive, and had acute GVHD only. The graft donor may have given rise to some T cells.

The chain combines TRBV7-2 with TRBJ2-3; D not resolved. Trimming removed 4 bases from V and 5 bases from J, with 7 bases in between. Germline values: CDR1 SGHTA, CDR2 FQGNSA. The CDR3 runs 12 residues. The CDR3 nucleotides are TGTGCCAGCAGCTACCACAGAGATACGCAGTATTTT. It specifies CASSYHRDTQYF.

The chain is built from TRBV30 and TRBJ2-5, with D possibly being TRBD2 (7 bases). Germline V gene sequence: CDR1 GTSNPN, CDR2 SVGIG (reference sequence). The V gene lost 3 bases and the J gene lost 2 bases, with 16 bases spanning the gap. The CDR3 runs to 15 residues. The CDR3 loop reads CAWRKGGGLQETQYF. The CDR3 DNA reads TGTGCCTGGAGGAAAGGGGGGGGACTGCAAGAGACCCAGTACTTC.

The chain carries TRBV11-2 and TRBJ2-2, with D possibly TRBD2 on 6 matching bases. The germline gives CDR1 SGHAT, CDR2 FQNNGV. The V end lost 1 base, the J end lost 6 bases, and 9 bases lay between the germline ends. CDR3 length: 14 amino acids. CDR3 in DNA: TGTGCCAGCAGCTTAGTCACTAGCCCCGGGGAGCTGTTTTTT. This gives the protein CASSLVTSPGELFF.

J is TRBJ1-3 and V is TRBV30, with D perhaps matching TRBD1 (5 bases). Per the germline V gene, CDR1 is GTSNPN and CDR2 is SVGIG (reference sequence). V lost 5 bases to trimming and J lost 7 bases, with 18 bases between them. This CDR3 has 14 amino acids. CDR3 residues: CAWWIMGPGNTIYF. As DNA, the CDR3 is TGTGCCTGGTGGATAATGGGCCCAGGGAACACCATATATTTT.

The gene calls are TRBV2 and TRBJ2-2, with a tentative D call TRBD2 (6 bases). CDR1 SNHLY and CDR2 FYNNEI come from the germline V gene. The CDR3 consists of 17 residues. With 6 bases removed from V and 4 bases from J, the gap between germline ends came to 21 bases. CDR3 protein: CASRSSGTYSGTGELFF. Written as DNA, the CDR3 is TGTGCCAGCAGATCCTCCGGGACTTACTCGGGCACCGGGGAGCTGTTTTTT.

The chain combines TRBV4-2 with TRBJ2-7, with TRBD2 matching 9 bases. This CDR3 contains 14 residues. V dropped 3 bases and J dropped 0; count of bases not matched to a gene: 0. Germline V gives CDR1 LGHNA, CDR2 YNFKEQ. The CDR3 region is CASSHSGSSYEQYF. The CDR3, as DNA: TGTGCCAGCAGCCATAGCGGGAGCTCCTACGAGCAGTACTTC.

V is TRBV5-1 and J is TRBJ2-7; 7 nucleotides align to TRBD2. The CDR3 contains 14 residues. Germline V lookup: CDR1 SGHRS, CDR2 YFSETQ. Germline trimming cut 2 bases from V and 5 bases from J; bases unmatched to any gene: 7. The CDR3 is CASSFLGGDDEQYF. Written as DNA, the CDR3 is TGCGCCAGCAGCTTCCTGGGGGGGGACGACGAGCAGTACTTC.

The rearrangement links TRBV5-1 to TRBJ2-2; 8 bases are shared with TRBD1. J was trimmed by 7 bases and V by 5 bases; bases with no gene match: 10. The CDR3 has 15 amino acids. Per germline, CDR1 SGHRS and CDR2 YFSETQ. CDR3 nucleotide sequence: TGCGCCAGCAGTCGAAGGACAGGGAGTGGCGGGGAGCTGTTTTTT. As protein: CASSRRTGSGGELFF.

CDR3 bases: TGTGCCAGCAGCTTACAGGGGGTGGGGGAGAGGACCGGGGAGCTGTTTTTT. This gives the protein CASSLQGVGERTGELFF. This sequence joins TRBV11-2 and TRBJ2-2, with TRBD1 identical over 7 bases. This CDR3 is 17 amino acids long. Trimming cost V 2 bases and J 5 bases; bases outside gene matches: 11. Germline V gene data show CDR1 as SGHAT and CDR2 as FQNNGV.